A single sample gave rise to the 6 T cell receptor beta chains below, sequenced in a study of neurological immune-mediated disorders. MiXCR, applied by TCRdb to the 5' RACE reads, yields one record per CDR3 protein. The sample comprises about 120,000 distinct CDR3 sequences, more than 2.5% of which are singletons, and 1% to 1.5% rests with the top ten. Sequenced: PBMCs. The receptors were sampled from a woman aged 30 to 39 with multiple sclerosis.

This clonotype was recorded at least ten times. The rearrangement links TRBV4-1 to TRBJ1-2; the D is unclear. Germline V gives CDR1 MGHRA, CDR2 YSYEKL. This CDR3 has 13 amino acids. V shed 0 bases and J shed 7 bases, with 9 bases lying between them. In DNA form, the CDR3 reads TGCGCCAGCAGCCAAGATCTTACTCGTGGCTACACCTTC. This gives the protein CASSQDLTRGYTF.

This clonotype was found many times. J is TRBJ1-5 and V is TRBV10-3; D call uncertain. Trimming took 10 bases from V and 6 from J, leaving 16 bases between them. Germline values: CDR1 ENHRY, CDR2 SYGVKD. CDR3 length: 13 amino acids. CDR3 in DNA: TGTGCCACGACCCAGGAACAGTTTCAGCCCCAGCATTTT. Translation: CATTQEQFQPQHF.

At least ten counts were recorded for this clonotype. The CDR3 DNA reads TGCGCCAGCAGCTTGGAACAGGGCCCCTACGAGCAGTACTTC. Translating gives CASSLEQGPYEQYF. The rearrangement joins TRBV5-1 to TRBJ2-7, with D perhaps matching TRBD1 (6 bases). V lost 0 bases, J lost 2 bases, and 9 bases lay in between. The CDR3 is 14 amino acids. The germline CDR1 and CDR2 sequences are SGHRS and YFSETQ. The full variable domain, in which reference TRBV5-1 and TRBJ2-7 provide the parts outside the CDR3, is KAGVTQTPRYLIKTRGQQVTLSCSPISGHRSVSWYQQTPGQGLQFLFEYFSETQRNKGNFPGRFSGRQFSNSRSEMNVSTLELGDSALYLCASSLEQGPYEQYFGPGTRLTVT.

This clonotype was recorded at least ten times. The V call is TRBV5-6, the J call TRBJ2-1, with a weak D call TRBD1 (5 bases). Germline values: CDR1 SGHDT, CDR2 YYEEEE. The CDR3 extends over 15 amino acids. Deletions cut 2 bases from V and 6 bases from J, with 15 bases between. This chain's CDR3 is CASSFQGAPGNEQFF. The DNA for the CDR3 is TGTGCCAGCAGCTTCCAGGGCGCCCCGGGCAATGAGCAGTTCTTC. Full variable domain (remainder filled in from reference TRBV5-6 and TRBJ2-1): DAGVTQSPTHLIKTRGQQVTLRCSPKSGHDTVSWYQQALGQGPQFIFQYYEEEERQRGNFPDRFSGHQFPNYSSELNVNALLLGDSALYLCASSFQGAPGNEQFFGPGTRLTVL.

This clonotype appeared many times. The chain carries TRBV2 and TRBJ2-1; TRBD1 matches 11 bases. The length of the CDR3 is 13 residues. The V gene's germline CDR1 is SNHLY and CDR2 FYNNEI. The trim removed 11 bases at V and 1 base at J, leaving 1 base unmatched. This CDR3 is CAGQGASYNEQFF. The CDR3 nucleotides are TGTGCCGGACAGGGGGCGTCCTACAATGAGCAGTTCTTC.

This clonotype has at least ten counts. V gene TRBV7-9 combines with J gene TRBJ1-2; 8 bases fit TRBD1. In germline, CDR1 is SEHNR, CDR2 FQNEAQ (reference sequence). V lost 5 bases and J lost 5; bases outside the gene matches: 13. CDR3 length equals 16 residues. CDR3 protein: CASSPQGQGARYGYTF. CDR3 in DNA: TGTGCCAGCAGCCCCCAGGGGCAGGGGGCGCGGTATGGCTACACCTTC.